These 8 T cell receptor beta chains were all obtained from the same sample, sequenced in a study of blood T cell repertoires in COVID-19. Profiled with immunoSEQ multiplex PCR; TCRdb holds only in-frame clones, not every one. This table has roughly 250,000 clones, more than 70% appearing once. Material: PBMCs or T cells enriched from blood (not recorded which). Receptors originate from a woman aged 40 to 50 with acute COVID-19.

This clone has just a few counts. The chain uses TRBV28 and TRBJ2-1, with TRBD1 matching over 8 bases. Germline V gene sequence: CDR1 MDHEN, CDR2 SYDVKM. Unmatched junction bases numbered 9, after V lost 3 bases and J lost 2 bases. The CDR3 extends over 17 amino acids. The CDR3 here is CASSFPRQGRAYNEQFF. CDR3 coding DNA: TGTGCCAGCAGTTTCCCCCGACAGGGGAGAGCCTACAATGAGCAGTTCTTC.

The chain combines TRBV9 with TRBJ1-6, with D possibly matching TRBD1 (5 bases). Trimming shortened V by 0 bases and J by 8 bases, and 9 bases separated the two germline ends. Germline loops: CDR1 SGDLS, CDR2 YYNGEE. The CDR3 extends over 14 amino acids. The CDR3 sequence: CASSVGGWDSPLHF. For the CDR3, the DNA is TGTGCCAGCAGCGTAGGGGGCTGGGATTCACCCCTCCACTTT.

The CDR3 DNA reads as TGCGCCAGCAGCTCTTCCGGGACACTTGATGGCTACACCTTC. Its protein is CASSSSGTLDGYTF. The rearrangement links TRBV5-1 to TRBJ1-2, with D possibly being TRBD1 (6 bases). Germline V lookup: CDR1 SGHRS, CDR2 YFSETQ. CDR3 length equals 14 residues. V gave up 3 bases and J gave up 6 bases, with 15 bases separating them.

V gene TRBV3-1 (or the pseudogene TRBV3-2) combines with J gene TRBJ1-1; 7 bases align to TRBD1. Unmatched junction bases numbered 10, after V lost 3 bases and J lost 6 bases. This CDR3 has 15 amino acids. The V gene's germline CDR1 is LGHDT and CDR2 YNNKEL (reference sequence). CDR3 amino acids: CASSQSTGSVAEAFF. In nucleotides, the CDR3 is TGTGCCAGCAGCCAGTCGACAGGGTCAGTCGCTGAAGCTTTCTTT.

This chain connects TRBV28 to TRBJ1-1; D ambiguous. Trimming took 6 bases from V and 4 from J, leaving 18 bases between them. Germline lookup yields CDR1 MDHEN and CDR2 SYDVKM. The CDR3 sequence is 15 residues long. As DNA, the CDR3 is TGTGCCAGCAGCTCCGTTCACGGGAGGATCACTGAAGCTTTCTTT. It yields the protein CASSSVHGRITEAFF. Combining the CDR3 with reference TRBV28 and TRBJ1-1 gives the whole variable domain DVKVTQSSRYLVKRTGEKVFLECVQDMDHENMFWYRQDPGLGLRLIYFSYDVKMKEKGDIPEGYSVSREKKERFSLILESASTNQTSMYLCASSSVHGRITEAFFGQGTRLTVV.

This chain joins TRBV4-1 and TRBJ2-1; possibly TRBD2 for D (5 bases). The germline V and J ends were trimmed by 4 bases and 0 bases, with 10 bases remaining between them. Germline V gene data show CDR1 as MGHRA and CDR2 as YSYEKL. The CDR3 totals 15 residues. The DNA for the CDR3 is TGCGCCAGCAGCCGCGAAGGGAGCTCCTACAATGAGCAGTTCTTC. Its translation: CASSREGSSYNEQFF.

In its sample, this clone was seen once. This chain uses TRBV19 with TRBJ2-1; 11 nucleotides line up with TRBD2. The CDR3 has 16 amino acids. Per the germline V gene, CDR1 is LNHDA and CDR2 is SQIVND (reference sequence). Trimming at V came to 6 bases and at J to 3 bases, leaving 7 bases not matched to a gene. The CDR3 DNA follows: TGTGCCAGTAGCGGGGTCACTAGCGGGAGCTACAATGAGCAGTTCTTC. The encoded protein is CASSGVTSGSYNEQFF.

This chain uses TRBV18 with TRBJ1-2; TRBD1 matches at 7 bases. With V trimmed by 2 bases and J by 7 bases, 13 bases remained unmatched. The CDR3 contains 16 residues. Per germline, CDR1 KGHSH and CDR2 LQKENI. The DNA of the CDR3 is TGTGCCAGCTCACCAGGAGGGGACAGCACCTTTTTTGGCTACACCTTC. Translating gives CASSPGGDSTFFGYTF.